One and the same sample provided the 29 T cell receptor beta chains below, sequenced in a study of Ad26.COV2.S vaccination and SARS-CoV-2 variants (dated by TCRdb to about 2021). The treatment or condition tag for this specimen amounts to: 19 received Ad26.COV2.S at low or high dose, single or two shots; roughly five received placebo; per-sample allocation not given. Repertoires of vaccine and placebo recipients were sequenced from samples taken on day 63 after the first injection. Library prep was done by the immunoSEQ multiplex PCR assay. TCRdb stores this immuneACCESS table with in-frame sequences only. Part of the clones is absent; in the studies checked, under half of the shortfall reflects unresolved V genes, and no reason is known for the rest. A total of about 420,000 clones appear in this sample, over 75% of them only once. Together, the top ten hold around 3.6% of the sample. Material: peripheral blood, obtained in a trial of Ad26.COV2.S vaccine versus placebo. The receptors shown here come from a person between 18 and 59 years old who received the Ad26.COV2.S COVID-19 vaccine or a placebo.

This clone has just one count. In nucleotides, the CDR3 is TGTGCCAGCAGCATACAGGGGGCGAGGGAAAAACTGTTTTTT. It specifies CASSIQGAREKLFF. The genes are TRBV11-2 and TRBJ1-4; 9 nucleotides match TRBD1. CDR1 and CDR2 from the germline V gene are SGHAT and FQNNGV. This CDR3 contains 14 residues. V was pared by 5 bases and J by 8 bases, with 6 bases of the junction left unmatched.

J is TRBJ1-2 and V is TRBV28; no reliable D call. The V end was cut by 4 bases, the J end by 4 bases, with 13 bases between. Germline lookup yields CDR1 MDHEN and CDR2 SYDVKM. The CDR3 contains 14 residues. The CDR3 nucleotides read TGTGCCAGCAGTTCGTTAACAGCAGGCTATGGCTACACCTTC. This sequence encodes CASSSLTAGYGYTF.

The rearrangement joins TRBV5-1 to TRBJ1-6; D is ambiguous. The CDR3 is made up of 15 amino acids. Germline V gene lookup returns CDR1 SGHRS and CDR2 YFSETQ. Trimming removed 0 bases at V and 5 bases at J, with 9 bases between. CDR3 nucleotide sequence: TGCGCCAGCAGCTTGGTCTTGCGGGATAATTCACCCCTCCACTTT. It specifies CASSLVLRDNSPLHF.

The V call is TRBV7-9, the J call TRBJ1-6; TRBD1 matches at 11 bases. Trimming cost V 3 bases and J 9 bases; bases outside gene matches: 7. The CDR3 is 16 residues long. Germline CDR1 reads SEHNR; CDR2 reads FQNEAQ (reference sequence). CDR3 in amino acids: CASSFGQGAFGSPLHF. Here the CDR3 DNA reads TGTGCCAGCAGCTTTGGACAGGGGGCTTTTGGTTCACCCCTCCACTTT.

The chain joins TRBV30 to TRBJ1-1; D uncertain. Germline values: CDR1 GTSNPN, CDR2 SVGIG (reference sequence). The germline V and J ends were trimmed by 2 bases and 1 base, with 8 bases remaining between them. The CDR3 is made up of 13 amino acids. The chain's CDR3 is CAWSWAGNTEAFF. The DNA for the CDR3 is TGTGCCTGGAGTTGGGCGGGGAACACTGAAGCTTTCTTT.

The chain uses TRBV5-1 and TRBJ2-3; 11 nucleotides agree with TRBD1. This CDR3 contains 16 residues. Looked up from germline, CDR1 is SGHRS and CDR2 is YFSETQ. V gave up 4 bases and J gave up 2 bases; unmatched junction bases: 6. The DNA for the CDR3 is TGCGCCAGCAGCCCCCGGGACAGGGGGTCCACAGATACGCAGTATTTT. It translates to CASSPRDRGSTDTQYF.

The rearrangement links TRBV6-5 to TRBJ1-1; D unresolved. Trimming removed 5 bases at V and 2 bases at J, with 12 bases between. The CDR3 totals 14 residues. In germline, CDR1 is MNHEY, CDR2 SVGAGI. CDR3 DNA sequence: TGTGCCAGCAGTAGTCCGGGAAGAAACACTGAAGCTTTCTTT. Residues: CASSSPGRNTEAFF.

The chain uses TRBV2 and TRBJ1-3; D is unclear. Germline CDR1 and CDR2: SNHLY and FYNNEI. The CDR3 has 15 amino acids. The V and J ends lost 2 bases and 2 bases respectively, with 10 bases between them. Here the CDR3 reads CASSERAGTGNTIYF. DNA for the CDR3: TGTGCCAGCAGTGAAAGGGCGGGGACTGGAAACACCATATATTTT.

Only one count was recorded for this clone. The chain joins TRBV5-4 to TRBJ2-3, with TRBD2 identical over 11 bases. The CDR3 has 16 residues. Trimming at V came to 3 bases and at J to 5 bases, leaving 8 bases not matched to a gene. Germline assignment: CDR1 SGHNT and CDR2 YYREEE (reference sequence). CDR3: CASSSGSGGDLDTQYF. CDR3 DNA sequence: TGTGCCAGCAGCTCCGGTAGCGGGGGGGATTTAGATACGCAGTATTTT.

The chain uses TRBV2 and TRBJ1-2; 9 positions match TRBD1. J gave up 2 bases and V 9 bases, and 4 bases lay outside the gene matches. The CDR3 contains 13 residues. Germline assignment: CDR1 SNHLY and CDR2 FYNNEI. For the CDR3, the DNA is TGTGCCAGAAATGGACAGGGGAACTATGGCTACACCTTC. This gives the protein CARNGQGNYGYTF.

CDR3 region: CASSLARGGTYNEQFF. The CDR3 DNA reads as TGTGCCAGCAGCTTAGCGAGAGGGGGGACATACAATGAGCAGTTCTTC. The V gene is TRBV7-2, the J gene TRBJ2-1; D could derive from TRBD1 or TRBD2 (6 bases each). The CDR3 runs to 16 residues. V was shortened by 0 bases and J by 4 bases, with 13 bases between the two germline ends. Per the germline V gene, CDR1 is SGHTA and CDR2 is FQGNSA.

The rearrangement joins TRBV5-1 to TRBJ2-5; TRBD1 is a possible D gene (5 bases). The germline CDR1 and CDR2 sequences are SGHRS and YFSETQ. Trimming pared 6 bases from V and 4 bases from J, leaving 19 bases between. This CDR3 is 15 amino acids long. The CDR3 sequence is CASNPRSRQGETQYF. CDR3 bases: TGCGCCAGCAACCCGAGGTCTAGGCAGGGAGAGACCCAGTACTTC.

A remark on this clone: Other DNA sequences in the same sample also yield this CDR3. This chain joins TRBV19 and TRBJ1-2; D uncertain. The ends were cut back, 3 bases at V and 2 bases at J, with 7 bases in the middle. This CDR3 spans 13 amino acids. Germline-derived CDR1 and CDR2 are LNHDA and SQIVND (reference sequence). For the CDR3, the DNA is TGTGCCAGTAGTATCTCGGTGAACTATGGCTACACCTTC. Protein product: CASSISVNYGYTF.

The chain links TRBV5-1 to TRBJ2-7, with D uncertain. This CDR3 spans 13 amino acids. V was pared by 1 base and J by 3 bases, with 8 bases between. Looked up from germline, CDR1 is SGHRS and CDR2 is YFSETQ. CDR3 amino acids: CASSLLIDYEQYF. The CDR3 DNA reads as TGCGCCAGCAGCTTGCTGATCGACTACGAGCAGTACTTC. Using reference TRBV5-1 and TRBJ2-7 for the parts outside the CDR3, the full variable domain is KAGVTQTPRYLIKTRGQQVTLSCSPISGHRSVSWYQQTPGQGLQFLFEYFSETQRNKGNFPGRFSGRQFSNSRSEMNVSTLELGDSALYLCASSLLIDYEQYFGPGTRLTVT.

The chain combines TRBV6-6 with TRBJ1-2; 11 nucleotides agree with TRBD1. Trimming cost V 7 bases and J 8 bases; bases outside gene matches: 9. This CDR3 has 14 residues. Germline lookup yields CDR1 MNHNY and CDR2 SVGAGI (reference sequence). This chain's CDR3 is CASTPDRGREGYTF. DNA of the CDR3: TGTGCCAGCACTCCGGACAGGGGGCGAGAGGGCTACACCTTC.

This chain links TRBV2 with TRBJ2-5, with D perhaps matching TRBD1 (5 bases). Trimming took off 6 bases at V and 0 bases at J, with 5 bases between the two ends. The CDR3 covers 12 residues. Per germline, CDR1 SNHLY and CDR2 FYNNEI. CDR3 nucleotides: TGTGCCAGCAGGGACAACCAAGAGACCCAGTACTTC. Translated, it gives CASRDNQETQYF.

The rearrangement joins TRBV6-6 to TRBJ1-6; D uncertain. Per the germline V gene, CDR1 is MNHNY and CDR2 is SVGAGI (reference sequence). V lost 7 bases and J 10 bases, leaving 14 bases between the germline ends. This CDR3 region has 13 residues. CDR3 region: CASTGSEGSPLHF. The CDR3 DNA sequence: TGTGCCAGCACTGGGTCGGAAGGATCACCCCTCCACTTT.

The rearrangement joins TRBV10-2 to TRBJ2-7; 9 bases fit TRBD2. CDR1 and CDR2 from the germline V gene are WSHSY and SAAADI. The CDR3 has 13 amino acids. Trimming at V came to 2 bases and at J to 8 bases, leaving 4 bases not matched to a gene. The CDR3 DNA is TGCGCCAGCAGTGAGGCGGGGGGGCCTAAGCAGTACTTC. Its protein is CASSEAGGPKQYF.

The gene calls are TRBV5-1 and TRBJ2-7; tentative D call: TRBD1 (5 bases). Germline V CDR1 and CDR2: SGHRS, YFSETQ. V was cut by 1 base and J by 0 bases, with 14 bases left in between. CDR3 length: 16 amino acids. CDR3 loop: CASSLWGGQSSYEQYF. CDR3 in DNA: TGCGCCAGCAGCTTGTGGGGCGGACAAAGCTCCTACGAGCAGTACTTC.

The chain uses TRBV6-2 or TRBV6-3 and TRBJ2-2; 10 bases agree with TRBD1. The CDR3 totals 18 residues. Germline values: CDR1 MNHEY, CDR2 SVGEGT. J lost 1 base, V lost 0 bases, and 5 bases had no gene match. The DNA for the CDR3 is TGTGCCAGCAGTTACTCGGAGACAGGGGGCGAGAACACCGGGGAGCTGTTTTTT. Its protein is CASSYSETGGENTGELFF.

This chain links TRBV5-4 with TRBJ2-7; 8 nucleotides match TRBD2. V trimming: 4 bases; J trimming: 4 bases; junction bases outside the gene matches: 13. This CDR3 contains 16 residues. The germline V gene has CDR1 SGHNT and CDR2 YYREEE (reference sequence). The CDR3 loop reads CASSRGNGGALYEQYF. DNA of the CDR3: TGTGCCAGCAGCCGGGGAAACGGGGGGGCCCTATACGAGCAGTACTTC.

The chain recombines TRBV7-9 with TRBJ1-3; the D gene is possibly TRBD1 (6 bases). CDR1 and CDR2 from the germline V gene are SEHNR and FQNEAQ (reference sequence). The CDR3 is 15 amino acids. The V end lost 0 bases, the J end lost 0 bases, and 6 bases lay between the germline ends. CDR3 bases: TGTGCCAGCAGCTTAGCGGGGGCCTCTGGAAACACCATATATTTT. It encodes CASSLAGASGNTIYF.

There are a few counts of this clone. The chain links TRBV30 to TRBJ2-3, with 8 bases that match TRBD2. The CDR3 consists of 16 residues. V was pared by 0 bases and J by 0 bases, with 5 bases of the junction left unmatched. In germline, CDR1 is GTSNPN, CDR2 SVGIG (reference sequence). The CDR3 bases are TGTGCCTGGAGTGTAGGGGCGGGGGGTAGCACAGATACGCAGTATTTT. This encodes CAWSVGAGGSTDTQYF.

CDR3 nucleotides: TGTGCCAGCACGACAGGGATAGATGGCTACACCTTC. This encodes CASTTGIDGYTF. The V gene is TRBV6-5, the J gene TRBJ1-2; 7 nucleotides agree with TRBD1. The germline V gene has CDR1 MNHEY and CDR2 SVGAGI. Losses at the gene ends were 7 bases for V and 6 bases for J; bases not matched to a gene: 5. The CDR3 extends over 12 amino acids.

The chain has TRBV11-2 and TRBJ2-1, with 9 bases fitting TRBD2. The V gene's germline CDR1 is SGHAT and CDR2 FQNNGV. J was trimmed by 3 bases and V by 1 base; bases with no gene match: 1. The CDR3 is 15 residues long. The CDR3 loop is CASSLVSGGYNEQFF. CDR3 nucleotide sequence: TGTGCCAGCAGCTTAGTTAGCGGGGGCTACAATGAGCAGTTCTTC.

The CDR3 region is CASSTGQGTGETQYF. In DNA, the CDR3 is TGTGCCAGTAGTACAGGACAGGGCACGGGGGAGACCCAGTACTTC. This rearrangement joins TRBV19 to TRBJ2-5; 8 bases are shared with TRBD1. CDR3 length: 15 amino acids. Trimming removed 4 bases from V and 5 bases from J; junction bases left unmatched: 9. Per the germline V gene, CDR1 is LNHDA and CDR2 is SQIVND (reference sequence).

The CDR3 DNA is TGCGCCAGCAGCTTGTCTCCGGGACAGGGGTTTGCCTACGAGCAGTACTTC. Amino acids: CASSLSPGQGFAYEQYF. The chain carries TRBV5-1 and TRBJ2-7; 10 bases are a match to TRBD1. The CDR3 is 17 residues long. Germline CDR1 reads SGHRS; CDR2 reads YFSETQ. V lost 1 base, J lost 2 bases, and 9 bases stayed unmatched.

The V gene is TRBV4-2, the J gene TRBJ2-7; no clear D. Trimming stripped 1 base from V and 3 bases from J, with 13 bases between. The CDR3 contains 15 residues. Germline values: CDR1 LGHNA, CDR2 YNFKEQ. The CDR3 loop reads CASSQVGTDLYEQYF. The CDR3, as DNA: TGTGCCAGCAGCCAAGTAGGAACGGATCTCTACGAGCAGTACTTC.

CDR3 region: CASSVRGEFRYQYF. DNA for the CDR3: TGTGCCAGCAGCGTGAGAGGGGAGTTTAGGTACCAGTACTTC. This chain links TRBV9 with TRBJ2-7, with D perhaps TRBD1 or TRBD2 (5 bases each). CDR3 length: 14 amino acids. CDR1 is SGDLS, CDR2 YYNGEE, per germline. Trimming removed 2 bases from V and 10 bases from J, with 19 bases in between.